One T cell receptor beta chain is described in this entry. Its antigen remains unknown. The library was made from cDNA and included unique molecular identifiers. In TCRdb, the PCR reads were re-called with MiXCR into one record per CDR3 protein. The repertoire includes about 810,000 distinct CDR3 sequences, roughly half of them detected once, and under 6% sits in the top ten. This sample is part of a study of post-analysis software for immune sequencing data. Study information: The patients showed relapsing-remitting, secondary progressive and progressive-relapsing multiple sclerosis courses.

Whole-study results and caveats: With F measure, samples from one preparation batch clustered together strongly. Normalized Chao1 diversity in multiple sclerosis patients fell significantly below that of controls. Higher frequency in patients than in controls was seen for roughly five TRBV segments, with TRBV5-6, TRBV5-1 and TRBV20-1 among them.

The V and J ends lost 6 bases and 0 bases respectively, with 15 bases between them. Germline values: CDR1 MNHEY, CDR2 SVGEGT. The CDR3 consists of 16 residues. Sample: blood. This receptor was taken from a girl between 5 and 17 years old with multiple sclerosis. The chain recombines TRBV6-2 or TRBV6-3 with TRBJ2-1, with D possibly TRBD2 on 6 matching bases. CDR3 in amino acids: CASSKGLQSSYNEQFF. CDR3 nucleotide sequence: TGTGCCAGCAGCAAGGGACTGCAAAGCTCCTACAATGAGCAGTTCTTC.